The T cell receptor beta chain under discussion was sequenced for a study of blood T cell repertoires in COVID-19. On the study more broadly: Samples came from the United States, Italy and Spain, spanning acute and convalescent COVID-19. T cells, B-cell-depleted T cells, or PBMCs provided the cDNA or gDNA that served as material.

Trimming removed 0 bases from V and 0 bases from J; junction bases left unmatched: 6. The CDR3 sequence is 17 residues long. Germline V CDR1 and CDR2: MGHRA, YSYEKL. Original methodology: Reference gene primers were amplified, and this amplification served to estimate nucleated cell counts. Profiling relied on immunoSEQ multiplex PCR, and the TCRdb table lists in-frame clones only, not all of them. That table furnishes V, J and clone size, whereas the DNA furnished D and trimming. The repertoire holds tens of thousands of clones, almost 85% seen once, with more than 8% in the top ten. The genes are TRBV4-1 and TRBJ2-3; 7 nucleotides align to TRBD1. The sequenced sample was peripheral blood. This sequence was found in a woman aged 80 or older with acute or convalescent COVID-19. CDR3 nucleotide sequence: TGCGCCAGCAGCCAAGACCCTCAGGGGGAAAGCACAGATACGCAGTATTTT. Its translation: CASSQDPQGESTDTQYF.